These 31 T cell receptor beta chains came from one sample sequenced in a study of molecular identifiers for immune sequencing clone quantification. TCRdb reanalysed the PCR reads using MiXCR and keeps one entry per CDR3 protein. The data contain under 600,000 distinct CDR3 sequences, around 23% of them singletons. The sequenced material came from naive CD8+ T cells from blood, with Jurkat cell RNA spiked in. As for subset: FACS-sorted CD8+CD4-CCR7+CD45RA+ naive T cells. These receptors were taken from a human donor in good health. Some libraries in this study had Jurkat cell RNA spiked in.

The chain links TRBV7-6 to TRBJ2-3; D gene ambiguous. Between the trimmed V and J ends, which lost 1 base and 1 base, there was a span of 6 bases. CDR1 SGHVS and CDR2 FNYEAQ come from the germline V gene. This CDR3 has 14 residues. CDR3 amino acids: CASSLVSGTDTQYF. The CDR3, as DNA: TGTGCCAGCAGCTTAGTTTCCGGCACAGATACGCAGTATTTT.

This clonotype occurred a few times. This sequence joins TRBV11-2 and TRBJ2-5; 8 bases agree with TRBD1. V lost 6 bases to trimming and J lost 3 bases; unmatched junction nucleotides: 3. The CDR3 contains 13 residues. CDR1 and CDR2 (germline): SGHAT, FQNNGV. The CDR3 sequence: CASRQTGEETQYF. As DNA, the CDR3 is TGTGCCAGCAGACAGACAGGGGAAGAGACCCAGTACTTC.

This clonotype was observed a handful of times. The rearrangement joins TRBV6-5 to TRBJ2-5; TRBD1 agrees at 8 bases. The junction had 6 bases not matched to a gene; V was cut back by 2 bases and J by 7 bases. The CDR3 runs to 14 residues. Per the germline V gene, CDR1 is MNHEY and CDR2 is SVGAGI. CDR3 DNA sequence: TGTGCCAGCAGTTACCCAGGGGGCATCGGGACCCAGTACTTC. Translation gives CASSYPGGIGTQYF.

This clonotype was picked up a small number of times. CDR3: CASSFVKQPQHF. The CDR3 nucleotides read TGTGCCAGCAGTTTTGTGAAGCAGCCCCAGCATTTT. The chain joins TRBV28 to TRBJ1-5; no definite D call. The length of the CDR3 is 12 residues. V shed 3 bases and J shed 7 bases, with 7 bases lying between them. CDR1 MDHEN and CDR2 SYDVKM come from the germline V gene.

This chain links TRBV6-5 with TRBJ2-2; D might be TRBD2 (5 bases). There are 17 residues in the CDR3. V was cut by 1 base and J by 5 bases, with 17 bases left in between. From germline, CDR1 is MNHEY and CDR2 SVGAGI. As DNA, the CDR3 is TGTGCCAGCAGTTACTTGGGTGGAAGACGCGGGACCGGGGAGCTGTTTTTT. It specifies CASSYLGGRRGTGELFF.

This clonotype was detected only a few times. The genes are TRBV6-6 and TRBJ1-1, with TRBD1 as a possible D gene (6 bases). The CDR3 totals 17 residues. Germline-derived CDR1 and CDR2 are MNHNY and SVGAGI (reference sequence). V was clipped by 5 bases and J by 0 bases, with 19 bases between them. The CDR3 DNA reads TGTGCCAGCAGTCGACCGTTTAGACAGGCTCTGAACACTGAAGCTTTCTTT. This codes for CASSRPFRQALNTEAFF.

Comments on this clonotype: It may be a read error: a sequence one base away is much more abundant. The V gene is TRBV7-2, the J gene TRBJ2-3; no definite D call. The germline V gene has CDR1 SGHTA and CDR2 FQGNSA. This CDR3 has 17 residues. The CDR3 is CVSSLVVYPAFGDTQYF. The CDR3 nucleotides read TGTGTCAGCAGCTTAGTGGTCTACCCAGCGTTCGGTGATACGCAGTATTTT. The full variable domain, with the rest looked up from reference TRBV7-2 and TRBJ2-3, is GAGVSQSPSNKVTEKGKDVELRCDPISGHTALYWYRQSLGQGLEFLIYFQGNSAPDKSGLPSDRFSAERTGGSVSTLTIQRTQQEDSAVYLCVSSLVVYPAFGDTQYFGPGTRLTVL.

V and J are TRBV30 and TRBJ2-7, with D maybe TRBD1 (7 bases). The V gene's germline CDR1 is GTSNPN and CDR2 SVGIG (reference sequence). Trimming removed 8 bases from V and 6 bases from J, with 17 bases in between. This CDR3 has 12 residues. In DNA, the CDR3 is TGTGCCGCACCTGGGCAGGGGGGCGAGCAGTACTTC. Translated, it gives CAAPGQGGEQYF.

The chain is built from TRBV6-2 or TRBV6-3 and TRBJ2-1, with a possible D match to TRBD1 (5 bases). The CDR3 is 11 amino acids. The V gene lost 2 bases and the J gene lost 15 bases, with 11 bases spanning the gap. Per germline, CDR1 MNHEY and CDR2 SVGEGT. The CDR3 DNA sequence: TGTGCCAGCAGTTACGAGGACAACCCGTTCTTC. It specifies CASSYEDNPFF.

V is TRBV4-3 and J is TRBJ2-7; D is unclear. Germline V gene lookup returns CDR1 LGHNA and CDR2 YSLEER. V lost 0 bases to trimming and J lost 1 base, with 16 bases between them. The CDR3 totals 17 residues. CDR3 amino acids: CASSQDQAPSLSYEQYF. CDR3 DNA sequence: TGCGCCAGCAGCCAAGATCAGGCCCCCTCTTTGTCCTACGAGCAGTACTTC.

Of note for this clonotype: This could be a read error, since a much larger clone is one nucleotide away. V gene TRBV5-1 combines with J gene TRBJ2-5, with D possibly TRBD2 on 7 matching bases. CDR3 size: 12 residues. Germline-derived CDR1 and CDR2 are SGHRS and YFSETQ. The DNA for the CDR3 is TGCGCCAGCGCCGGGGGGCAAGAGATCCAGTACTTC. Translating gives CASAGGQEIQYF.

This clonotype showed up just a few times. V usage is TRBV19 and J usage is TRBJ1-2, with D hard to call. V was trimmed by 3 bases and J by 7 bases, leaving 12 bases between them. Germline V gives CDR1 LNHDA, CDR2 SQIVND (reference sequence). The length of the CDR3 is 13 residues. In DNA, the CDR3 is TGTGCCAGTAGTATTGTGGCAGGATCTGGCTACACCTTC. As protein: CASSIVAGSGYTF.

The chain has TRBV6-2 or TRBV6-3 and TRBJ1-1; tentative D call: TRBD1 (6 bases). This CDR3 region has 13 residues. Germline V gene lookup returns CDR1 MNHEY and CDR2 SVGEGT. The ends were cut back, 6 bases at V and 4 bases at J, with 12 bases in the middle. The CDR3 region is CASRNGGRTEAFF. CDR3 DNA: TGTGCCAGCAGAAACGGGGGGCGCACTGAAGCTTTCTTT.

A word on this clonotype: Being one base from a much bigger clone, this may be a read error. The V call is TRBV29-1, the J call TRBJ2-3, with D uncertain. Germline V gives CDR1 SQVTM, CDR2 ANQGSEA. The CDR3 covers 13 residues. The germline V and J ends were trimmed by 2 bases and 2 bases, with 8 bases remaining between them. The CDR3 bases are TGCAGCGTTGAATACAGTTTCACAGATACGCAGTATTTT. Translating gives CSVEYSFTDTQYF.

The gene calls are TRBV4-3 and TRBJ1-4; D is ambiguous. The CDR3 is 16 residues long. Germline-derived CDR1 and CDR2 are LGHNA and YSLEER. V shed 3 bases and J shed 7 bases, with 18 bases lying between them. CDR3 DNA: TGCGCCAGCAGCCAGGGAGGCGGTAATTGGGTTGAAAAACTGTTTTTT. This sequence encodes CASSQGGGNWVEKLFF.

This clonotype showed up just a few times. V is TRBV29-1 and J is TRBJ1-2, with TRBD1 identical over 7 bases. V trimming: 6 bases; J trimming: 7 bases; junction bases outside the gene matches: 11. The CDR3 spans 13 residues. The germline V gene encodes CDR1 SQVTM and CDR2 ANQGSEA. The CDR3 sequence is CSVQLWDSGGYTF. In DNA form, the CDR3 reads TGCAGCGTCCAGCTGTGGGACAGTGGTGGCTACACCTTC.

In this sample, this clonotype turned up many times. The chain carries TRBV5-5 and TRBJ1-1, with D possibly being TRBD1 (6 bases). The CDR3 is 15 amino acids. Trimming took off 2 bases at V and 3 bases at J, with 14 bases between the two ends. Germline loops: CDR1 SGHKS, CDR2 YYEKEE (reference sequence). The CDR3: CASSFAGAPDTEAFF. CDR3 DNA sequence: TGTGCCAGCAGCTTTGCAGGGGCGCCGGACACTGAAGCTTTCTTT.

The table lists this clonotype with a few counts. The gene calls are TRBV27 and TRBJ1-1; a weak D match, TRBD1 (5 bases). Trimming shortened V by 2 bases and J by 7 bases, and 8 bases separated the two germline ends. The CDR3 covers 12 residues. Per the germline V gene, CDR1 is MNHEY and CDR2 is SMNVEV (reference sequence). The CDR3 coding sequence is TGTGCCAGCAGTTTAAGGCAGGGTGAAGCTTTCTTT. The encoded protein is CASSLRQGEAFF.

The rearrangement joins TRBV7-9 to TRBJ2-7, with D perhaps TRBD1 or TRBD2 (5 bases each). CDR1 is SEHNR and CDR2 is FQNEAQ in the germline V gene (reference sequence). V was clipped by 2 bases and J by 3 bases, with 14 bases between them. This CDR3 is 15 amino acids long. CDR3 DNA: TGTGCCAGCAGCTTAATTGGGACCCAGTGCTACGAGCAGTACTTC. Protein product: CASSLIGTQCYEQYF.

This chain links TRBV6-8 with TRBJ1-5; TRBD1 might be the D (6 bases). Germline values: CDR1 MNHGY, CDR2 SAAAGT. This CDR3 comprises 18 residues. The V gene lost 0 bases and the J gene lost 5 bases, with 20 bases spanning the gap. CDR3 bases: TGTGCCAGCAGTTACTCGAACGGGGGGGCGGCAAGAGATCAGCCCCAGCATTTT. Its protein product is CASSYSNGGAARDQPQHF.

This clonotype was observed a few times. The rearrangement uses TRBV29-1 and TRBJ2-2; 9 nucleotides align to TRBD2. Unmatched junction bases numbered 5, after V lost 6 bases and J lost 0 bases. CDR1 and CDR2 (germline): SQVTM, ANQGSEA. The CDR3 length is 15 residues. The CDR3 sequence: CSVILAGANTGELFF. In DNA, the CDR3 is TGCAGCGTCATCTTAGCGGGGGCGAACACCGGGGAGCTGTTTTTT.

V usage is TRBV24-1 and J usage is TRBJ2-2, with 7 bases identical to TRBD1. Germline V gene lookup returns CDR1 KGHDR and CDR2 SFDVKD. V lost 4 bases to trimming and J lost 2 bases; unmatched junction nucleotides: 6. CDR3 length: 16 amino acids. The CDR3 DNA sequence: TGTGCCACCAGTGACCCACAGGGGACCAACACCGGGGAGCTGTTTTTT. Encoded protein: CATSDPQGTNTGELFF.

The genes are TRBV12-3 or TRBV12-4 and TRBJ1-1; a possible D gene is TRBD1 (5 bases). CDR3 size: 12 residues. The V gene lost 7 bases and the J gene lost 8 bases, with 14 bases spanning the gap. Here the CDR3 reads CASNTMGGEAFF. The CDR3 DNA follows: TGTGCCAGCAATACCATGGGGGGGGAAGCTTTCTTT.

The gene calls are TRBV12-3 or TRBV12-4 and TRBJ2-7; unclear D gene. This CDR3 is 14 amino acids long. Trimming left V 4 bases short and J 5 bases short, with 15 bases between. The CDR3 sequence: CASSSLAPADEQYF. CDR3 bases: TGTGCCAGCAGTTCGTTGGCCCCGGCGGACGAGCAGTACTTC.

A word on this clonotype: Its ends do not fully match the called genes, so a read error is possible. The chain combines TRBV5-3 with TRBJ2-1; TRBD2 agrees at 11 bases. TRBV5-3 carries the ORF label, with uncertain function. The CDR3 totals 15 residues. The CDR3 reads CASSLVLAGADEQFF. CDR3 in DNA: TGTGCCAGCAGCTTGGTACTAGCGGGAGCCGATGAGCAGTTCTTC.

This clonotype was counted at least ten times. CDR3 in DNA: TGCGCCAGCAGCTTGGTCAGAGGTGAAGCTTTCTTT. Protein: CASSLVRGEAFF. V gene TRBV5-1 combines with J gene TRBJ1-1; D gene ambiguous. Trimming pared 0 bases from V and 7 bases from J, leaving 7 bases between. The CDR3 sequence is 12 residues long. Germline loops: CDR1 SGHRS, CDR2 YFSETQ.

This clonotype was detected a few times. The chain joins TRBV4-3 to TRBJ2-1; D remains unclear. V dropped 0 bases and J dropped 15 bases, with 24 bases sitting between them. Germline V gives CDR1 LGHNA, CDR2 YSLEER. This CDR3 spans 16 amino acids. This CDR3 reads CASSQEFRDYPGNRFF. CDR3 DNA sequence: TGCGCCAGCAGCCAAGAATTTAGGGATTATCCCGGCAATCGGTTCTTC.

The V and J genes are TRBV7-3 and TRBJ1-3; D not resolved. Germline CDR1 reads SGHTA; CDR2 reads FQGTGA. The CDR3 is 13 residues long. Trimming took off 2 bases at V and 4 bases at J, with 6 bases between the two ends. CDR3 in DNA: TGTGCCAGCAGCTTAGACTTGGGAAACACCATATATTTT. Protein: CASSLDLGNTIYF.

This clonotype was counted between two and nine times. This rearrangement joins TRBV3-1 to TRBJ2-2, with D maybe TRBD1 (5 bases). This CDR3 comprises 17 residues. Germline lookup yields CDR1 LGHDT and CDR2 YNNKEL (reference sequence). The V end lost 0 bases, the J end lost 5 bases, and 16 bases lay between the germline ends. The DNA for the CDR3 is TGTGCCAGCAGCCAAGATATTCCAGGGTTAGGGACCGGGGAGCTGTTTTTT. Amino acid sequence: CASSQDIPGLGTGELFF.

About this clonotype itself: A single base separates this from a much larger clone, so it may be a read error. The CDR3 sequence is CASSQGIGAPSTDTQHF. DNA for the CDR3: TGCGCCAGCAGCCAAGGCATCGGGGCCCCTAGCACAGATACGCAGCATTTT. The chain has TRBV4-3 and TRBJ2-3; D might be TRBD1 (5 bases). The J call is doubtful: the DNA matches TRBJ1-5 better. This CDR3 is built from 17 residues. CDR1 LGHNA and CDR2 YSLEER come from the germline V gene.

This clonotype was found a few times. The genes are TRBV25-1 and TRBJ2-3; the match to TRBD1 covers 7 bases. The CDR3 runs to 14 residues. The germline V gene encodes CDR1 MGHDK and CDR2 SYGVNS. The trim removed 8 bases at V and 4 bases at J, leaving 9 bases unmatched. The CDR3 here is CASGRLGGPDTQYF. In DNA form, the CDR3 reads TGTGCCAGCGGCCGTTTAGGGGGCCCAGATACGCAGTATTTT. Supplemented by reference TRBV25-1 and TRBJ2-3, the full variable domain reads EADIYQTPRYLVIGTGKKITLECSQTMGHDKMYWYQQDPGMELHLIHYSYGVNSTEKGDLSSESTVSRIRTEHFPLTLESARPSHTSQYLCASGRLGGPDTQYFGPGTRLTVL.